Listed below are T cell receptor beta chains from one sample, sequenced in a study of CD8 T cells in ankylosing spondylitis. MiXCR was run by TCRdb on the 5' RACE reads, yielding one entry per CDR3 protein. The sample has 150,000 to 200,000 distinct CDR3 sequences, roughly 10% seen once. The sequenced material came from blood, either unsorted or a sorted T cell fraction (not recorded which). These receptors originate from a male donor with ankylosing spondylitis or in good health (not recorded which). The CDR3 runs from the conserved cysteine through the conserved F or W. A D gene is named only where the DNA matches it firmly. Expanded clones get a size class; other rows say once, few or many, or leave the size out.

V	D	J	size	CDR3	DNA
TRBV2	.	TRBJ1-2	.	CASSEIEEPGGYTF	TGTGCCAGCAGTGAGATTGAGGAACCGGGGGGCTACACCTTC
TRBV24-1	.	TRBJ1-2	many	CATSDDARGYGYTF	TGTGCCACCAGTGATGACGCCAGGGGCTATGGCTACACCTTC
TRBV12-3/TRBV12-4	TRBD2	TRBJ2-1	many	CASSLTSGGSYNEQFF	TGTGCCAGCAGTTTGACTAGCGGGGGCTCCTACAATGAGCAGTTCTTC
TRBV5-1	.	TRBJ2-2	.	CASSLEQGITGELFF	TGCGCCAGCAGCTTGGAGCAGGGTATCACCGGGGAGCTGTTTTTT
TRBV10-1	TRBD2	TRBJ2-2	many	CASIRREKITGELFF	TGCGCCAGCATCAGGCGGGAGAAGATCACCGGGGAGCTGTTTTTT
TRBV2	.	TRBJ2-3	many	CANGLTADTQYF	TGTGCCAACGGTCTGACGGCAGATACGCAGTATTTT
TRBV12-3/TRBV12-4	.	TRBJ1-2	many	CATRGVDGYTF	TGTGCCACCAGAGGGGTGGATGGCTACACCTTC
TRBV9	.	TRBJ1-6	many	CASSMTGVSPLHF	TGTGCCAGCAGTATGACAGGAGTTTCACCCCTCCACTTT
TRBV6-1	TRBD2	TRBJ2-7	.	CASSAVGLGEQYF	TGTGCCAGCAGTGCTGTTGGACTAGGCGAGCAGTACTTC
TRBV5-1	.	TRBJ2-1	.	CASSLDRMALDNEQFF	TGCGCCAGCAGCTTGGATAGGATGGCCTTGGACAATGAGCAGTTCTTC
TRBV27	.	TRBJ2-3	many	CASSFDRRAENTQYF	TGTGCCAGCAGTTTCGACCGCCGGGCAGAGAATACGCAGTATTTT
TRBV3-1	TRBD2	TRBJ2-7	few	CASSQGIAGSYEQYF	TGTGCCAGCAGCCAGGGTATAGCGGGATCCTACGAGCAGTACTTC
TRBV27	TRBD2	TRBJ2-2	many	CASSLQAGVLPGELFF	TGTGCCAGCAGTTTACAGGCGGGAGTCCTCCCCGGGGAGCTGTTTTTT
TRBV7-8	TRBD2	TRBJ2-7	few	CASSPGLAGGVGSYEQYF	TGTGCCAGCAGCCCCGGACTAGCGGGGGGGGTAGGGTCCTACGAGCAGTACTTC
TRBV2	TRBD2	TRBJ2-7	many	CASRETSAEQYF	TGTGCCAGCAGGGAGACTAGCGCCGAGCAGTACTTC
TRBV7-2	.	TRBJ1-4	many	CASSLTVGFEKLFF	TGTGCCAGCAGCTTAACAGTCGGCTTTGAAAAACTGTTTTTT
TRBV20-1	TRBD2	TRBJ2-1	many	CSALTSGNYNEQFF	TGCAGTGCTCTTACTAGCGGGAACTACAATGAGCAGTTCTTC
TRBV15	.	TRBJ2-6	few	CATSRATFTGTGANVLTF	TGTGCCACCAGCAGAGCGACCTTCACGGGGACTGGGGCCAACGTCCTGACTTTC
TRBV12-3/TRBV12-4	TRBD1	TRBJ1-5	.	CASSLELGQGSGNQPQHF	TGTGCCAGCAGTTTGGAGCTGGGACAGGGATCGGGCAATCAGCCCCAGCATTTT
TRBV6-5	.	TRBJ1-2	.	CASSYRIQGAGYDYTF	TGTGCCAGCAGTTACCGTATACAGGGTGCGGGCTATGACTACACCTTC
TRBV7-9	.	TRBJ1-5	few	CASSLSAGGRPQHF	TGTGCCAGCAGCTTATCGGCAGGAGGTCGGCCCCAGCATTTT
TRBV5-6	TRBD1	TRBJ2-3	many	CASSTTGTDTQYF	TGTGCCAGCAGCACGACAGGGACAGATACGCAGTATTTT
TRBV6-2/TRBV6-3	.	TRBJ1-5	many	CATRQGTSNQPQHF	TGTGCCACCCGCCAGGGGACGAGCAATCAGCCCCAGCATTTT
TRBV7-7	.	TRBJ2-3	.	CASSNRGTPGDTQYF	TGTGCCAGCAGCAACCGGGGCACACCTGGAGATACGCAGTATTTT
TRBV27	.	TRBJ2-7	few	CASSSRTATYEQYF	TGTGCCAGCAGTTCCCGGACAGCCACCTACGAGCAGTACTTC
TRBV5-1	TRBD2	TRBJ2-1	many	CASSFRGTSGRNEQFF	TGCGCCAGCAGTTTTCGAGGGACTAGCGGGAGGAATGAGCAGTTCTTC
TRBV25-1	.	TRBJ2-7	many	CASRRISWGPGTQPYYEQYF	TGTGCCAGCAGGAGGATAAGTTGGGGCCCCGGGACCCAACCCTACTACGAGCAGTACTTC
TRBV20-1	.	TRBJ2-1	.	CSALGLVRGHNEQFF	TGCAGTGCTCTAGGGCTAGTTAGGGGTCACAATGAGCAGTTCTTC
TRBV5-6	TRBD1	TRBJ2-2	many	CASSWGTGGDGELFF	TGTGCCAGCAGCTGGGGGACAGGAGGAGACGGGGAGCTGTTTTTT
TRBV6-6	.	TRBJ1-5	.	CASSDGNQPQHF	TGTGCCAGCAGCGATGGCAATCAGCCCCAGCATTTT
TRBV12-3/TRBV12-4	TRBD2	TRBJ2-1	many	CASSFPGTINEQFF	TGTGCCAGCAGTTTCCCCGGGACTATAAATGAGCAGTTCTTC
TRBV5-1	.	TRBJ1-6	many	CASSLTTYNSPLHF	TGCGCCAGCAGCCTAACGACTTATAATTCACCCCTCCACTTT
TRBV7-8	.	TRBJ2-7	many	CASSLGGGGTYEQYF	TGTGCCAGCAGCTTAGGGGGGGGCGGCACCTACGAGCAGTACTTC
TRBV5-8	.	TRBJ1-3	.	CASSLEGNSGNTIYF	TGTGCCAGCAGCTTGGAGGGAAACTCTGGAAACACCATATATTTT
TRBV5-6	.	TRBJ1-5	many	CASSFRQNTIQGVNQPQHF	TGTGCCAGCAGCTTCCGACAAAACACCATACAGGGTGTAAATCAGCCCCAGCATTTT
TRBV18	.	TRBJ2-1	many	CASSGLDEQFF	TGTGCCAGCTCAGGCTTGGACGAGCAGTTCTTC
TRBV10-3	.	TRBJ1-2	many	CAISDRPPHGYTF	TGTGCCATCAGTGACAGGCCTCCACATGGCTACACCTTC
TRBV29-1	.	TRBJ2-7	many	CSVGTPGLDEQYF	TGCAGCGTTGGAACCCCGGGTTTGGACGAGCAGTACTTC
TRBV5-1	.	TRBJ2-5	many	CASHGAGANQETQYF	TGCGCCAGCCACGGCGCGGGGGCAAACCAAGAGACCCAGTACTTC